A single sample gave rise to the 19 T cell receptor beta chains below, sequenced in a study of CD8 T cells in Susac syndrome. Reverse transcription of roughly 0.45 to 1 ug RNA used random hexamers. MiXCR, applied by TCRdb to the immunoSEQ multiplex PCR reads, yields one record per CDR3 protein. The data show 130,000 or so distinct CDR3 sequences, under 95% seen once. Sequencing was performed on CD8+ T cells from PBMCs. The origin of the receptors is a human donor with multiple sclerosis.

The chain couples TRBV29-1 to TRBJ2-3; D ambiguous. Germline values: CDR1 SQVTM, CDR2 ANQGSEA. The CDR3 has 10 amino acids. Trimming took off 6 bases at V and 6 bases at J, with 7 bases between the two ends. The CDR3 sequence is CSVYRDTQYF. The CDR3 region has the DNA TGCAGCGTCTATCGGGATACGCAGTATTTT.

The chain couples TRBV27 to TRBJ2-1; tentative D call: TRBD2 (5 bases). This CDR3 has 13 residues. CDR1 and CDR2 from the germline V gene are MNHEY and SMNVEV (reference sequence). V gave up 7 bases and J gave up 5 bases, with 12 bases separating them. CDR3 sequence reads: CASTGLINNEQFF. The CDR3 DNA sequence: TGTGCCAGCACCGGACTGATTAACAATGAGCAGTTCTTC.

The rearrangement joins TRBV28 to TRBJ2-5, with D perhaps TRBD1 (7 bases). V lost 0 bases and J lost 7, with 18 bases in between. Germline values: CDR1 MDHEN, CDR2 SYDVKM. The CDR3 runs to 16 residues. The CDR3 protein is CASSLWGGQNPGTQYF. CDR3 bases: TGTGCCAGCAGTTTATGGGGGGGACAGAACCCAGGGACCCAGTACTTC.

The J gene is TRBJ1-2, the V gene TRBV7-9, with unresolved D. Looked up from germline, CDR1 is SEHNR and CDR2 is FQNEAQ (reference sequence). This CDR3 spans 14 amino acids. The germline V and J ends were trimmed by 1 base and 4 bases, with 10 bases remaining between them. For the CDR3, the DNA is TGTGCCAGCAGCTTAGTGGAGGTTTTCTATGGCTACACCTTC. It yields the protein CASSLVEVFYGYTF.

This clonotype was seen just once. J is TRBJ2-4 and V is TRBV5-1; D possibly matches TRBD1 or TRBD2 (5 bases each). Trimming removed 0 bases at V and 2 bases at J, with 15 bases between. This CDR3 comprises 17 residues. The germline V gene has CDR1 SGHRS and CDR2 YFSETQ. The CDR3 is CASSLVFGAGTKNIQYF. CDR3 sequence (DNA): TGCGCCAGCAGCTTGGTTTTTGGGGCCGGGACCAAAAACATTCAGTACTTC.

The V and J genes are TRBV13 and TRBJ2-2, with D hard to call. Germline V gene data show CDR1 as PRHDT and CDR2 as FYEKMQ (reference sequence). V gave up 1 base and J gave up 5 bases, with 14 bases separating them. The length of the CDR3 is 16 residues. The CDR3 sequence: CASSLDAYLNTGELFF. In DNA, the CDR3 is TGTGCCAGCAGCTTAGACGCGTACCTGAATACCGGGGAGCTGTTTTTT.

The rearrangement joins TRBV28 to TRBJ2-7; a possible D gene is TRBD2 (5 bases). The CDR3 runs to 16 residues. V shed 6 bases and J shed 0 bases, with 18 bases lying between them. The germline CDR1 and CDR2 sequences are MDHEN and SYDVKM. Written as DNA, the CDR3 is TGTGCCAGCAGCCAATTAAGGGAGACCATCTCCTACGAGCAGTACTTC. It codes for CASSQLRETISYEQYF.

This CDR3 is CASSQDRHRGEQFF. The CDR3 bases are TGTGCCAGCAGCCAAGATCGACACAGGGGCGAGCAGTTCTTC. The genes are TRBV3-1 and TRBJ2-1; TRBD1 agrees at 7 bases. The CDR3 contains 14 residues. Germline V CDR1 and CDR2: LGHDT, YNNKEL (reference sequence). Germline trimming cut 0 bases from V and 10 bases from J; bases unmatched to any gene: 6.

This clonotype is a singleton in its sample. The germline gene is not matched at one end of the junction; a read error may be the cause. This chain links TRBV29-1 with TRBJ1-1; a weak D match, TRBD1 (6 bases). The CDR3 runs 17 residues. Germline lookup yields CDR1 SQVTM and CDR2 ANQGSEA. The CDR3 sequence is CSVGGRTAIEMNTEVFF. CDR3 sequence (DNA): TGCAGCGTTGGAGGAAGGACAGCTATAGAAATGAACACTGAAGTTTTCTTT.

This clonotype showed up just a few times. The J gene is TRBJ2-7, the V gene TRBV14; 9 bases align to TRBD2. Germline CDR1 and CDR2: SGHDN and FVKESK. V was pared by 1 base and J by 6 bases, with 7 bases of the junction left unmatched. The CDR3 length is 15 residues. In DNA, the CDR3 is TGTGCCAGCAGCCAAGTAGCGGGAGTGTCGGGCGAGCAGTACTTC. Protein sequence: CASSQVAGVSGEQYF.

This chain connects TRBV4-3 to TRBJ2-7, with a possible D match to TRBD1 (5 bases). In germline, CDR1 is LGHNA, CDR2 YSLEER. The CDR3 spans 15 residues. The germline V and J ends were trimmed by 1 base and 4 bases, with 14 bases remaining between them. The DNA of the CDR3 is TGCGCCAGCAGCCAAGCTCAGGGAACGGTGTACGAGCAGTACTTC. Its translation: CASSQAQGTVYEQYF.

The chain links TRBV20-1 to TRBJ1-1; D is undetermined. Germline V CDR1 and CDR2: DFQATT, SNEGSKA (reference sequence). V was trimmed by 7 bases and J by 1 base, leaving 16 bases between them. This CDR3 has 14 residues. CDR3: CSVTVRWENTEAFF. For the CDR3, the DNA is TGCAGTGTCACGGTCAGGTGGGAGAACACTGAAGCTTTCTTT.

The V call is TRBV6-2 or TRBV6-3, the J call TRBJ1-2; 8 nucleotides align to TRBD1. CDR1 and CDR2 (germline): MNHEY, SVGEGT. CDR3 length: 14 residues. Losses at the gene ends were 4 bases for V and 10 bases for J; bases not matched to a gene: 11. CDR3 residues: CASSFGQGGFDYTF. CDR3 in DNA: TGTGCCAGCAGTTTCGGACAGGGCGGGTTTGACTACACCTTC.

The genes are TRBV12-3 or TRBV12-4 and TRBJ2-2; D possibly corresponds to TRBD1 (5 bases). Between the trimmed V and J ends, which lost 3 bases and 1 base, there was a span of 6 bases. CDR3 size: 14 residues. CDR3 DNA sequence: TGTGCCAGCAGTTTGACAGTGAACACCGGGGAGCTGTTTTTT. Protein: CASSLTVNTGELFF.

CDR3 DNA sequence: TGTGCCAGCAGTTTGTTGGGGACACACTATGGCTACACCTTC. Translation gives CASSLLGTHYGYTF. The chain joins TRBV27 to TRBJ1-2, with D perhaps TRBD1 (6 bases). CDR3 size: 14 residues. Germline V gene lookup returns CDR1 MNHEY and CDR2 SMNVEV (reference sequence). With 3 bases removed from V and 3 bases from J, the gap between germline ends came to 11 bases.

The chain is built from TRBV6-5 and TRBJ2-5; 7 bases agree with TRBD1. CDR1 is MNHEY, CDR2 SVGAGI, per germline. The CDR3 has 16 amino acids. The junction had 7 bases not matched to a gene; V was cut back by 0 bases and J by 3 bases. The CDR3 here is CASSYSPGQVEETQYF. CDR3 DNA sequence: TGTGCCAGCAGTTACTCCCCCGGACAGGTTGAAGAGACCCAGTACTTC.

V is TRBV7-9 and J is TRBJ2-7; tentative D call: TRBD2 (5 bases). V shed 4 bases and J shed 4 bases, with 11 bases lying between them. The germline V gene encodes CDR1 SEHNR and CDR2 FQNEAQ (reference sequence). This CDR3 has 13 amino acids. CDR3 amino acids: CASSSGVRYEQYF. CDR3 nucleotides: TGTGCCAGCAGCTCCGGGGTGCGGTACGAGCAGTACTTC.

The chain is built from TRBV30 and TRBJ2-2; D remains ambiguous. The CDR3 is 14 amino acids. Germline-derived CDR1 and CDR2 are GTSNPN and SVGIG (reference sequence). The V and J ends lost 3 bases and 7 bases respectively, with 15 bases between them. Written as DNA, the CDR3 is TGTGCCTGGAGCGGGCCTCCCCGAGGCGGGGAGCTGTTTTTT. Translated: CAWSGPPRGGELFF. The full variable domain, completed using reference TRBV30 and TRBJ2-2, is SQTIHQWPATLVQPVGSPLSLECTVEGTSNPNLYWYRQAAGRGLQLLFYSVGIGQISSEVPQNLSASRPQDRQFILSSKKLLLSDSGFYLCAWSGPPRGGELFFGEGSRLTVL.

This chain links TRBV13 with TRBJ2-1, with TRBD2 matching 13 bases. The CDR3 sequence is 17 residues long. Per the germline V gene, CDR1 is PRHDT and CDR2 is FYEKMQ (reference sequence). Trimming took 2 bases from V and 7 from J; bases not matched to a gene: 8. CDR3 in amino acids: CASSLKLGLAGKNEQFF. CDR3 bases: TGTGCCAGCAGCTTAAAATTGGGACTAGCGGGGAAGAATGAGCAGTTCTTC.